This T cell receptor (beta chain) emerged from a study of CD8 T cells in ankylosing spondylitis. Findings and limits, study-wide: A TCR beta motif of about eight highly homologous variants seemed to mark ankylosing spondylitis blood.

Molecular-barcoded quantitative 5'-RACE produced these TCR beta libraries. MiXCR was run by TCRdb on the 5' RACE reads, yielding one entry per CDR3 protein. Of under 950,000 distinct CDR3 sequences listed, around 19% are singletons. This clonotype was seen a few times. The antigen is not known. Input material: blood, either unsorted or a sorted T cell fraction (not recorded which). The source of this sequence is a male donor with ankylosing spondylitis.

This chain's CDR3 is CASLYRGGTGELFF. The CDR3 DNA is TGTGCCAGCCTATACAGGGGAGGGACCGGGGAGCTGTTTTTT. The chain joins TRBV12-3 or TRBV12-4 to TRBJ2-2; D assignment may be TRBD1 or TRBD2 (7 bases each). Trimming removed 8 bases from V and 5 bases from J, with 15 bases in between. This CDR3 has 14 amino acids.